This T cell receptor (beta chain) was recorded in a study of blood T cell repertoires in COVID-19 (dated by TCRdb to the early 2020s). Describing the broader study: Samples covering the acute and convalescent phases of COVID-19 were provided by collaborators in the United States, Italy and Spain. The material from the prospective study consisted of cDNA or gDNA derived from T cells, B-cell-depleted T cells, or PBMCs. Nearly every sample came with metadata listing a de-identified subject ID, COVID-19 status, age in years and sex. Samples were obtained from the ongoing ImmuneRACE study (first 160 participants) and from 1,254 subjects provided by 6 global collaborators. Deeply sampled blood TCRbeta repertoires from subjects exposed to, actively infected with, or recovered from COVID-19 were included in the dataset. The repertoires were released in a freely available public database intended as a resource for research on the immune response to SARS-CoV-2. HLA class I and class II types, where available, came from metadata supplied by the sample provider rather than from assay-based typing.

A word on this clone: Its antigen specificity is not known. Qualities for individual bases were not recorded, and no much larger clone is one base off.

Whole blood was collected in K2EDTA tubes by collaborating institutions according to the institutions' own protocols. For TCRbeta analysis, collaborator samples were shipped as frozen whole blood, as isolated PBMCs, or as DNA extracted from either sample type. Beyond this particular receptor, the publication reports: How much clinical and demographic metadata was included differed by source and by participant, and the metadata was provided uncurated.

The germline V gene gives CDR1 as MNHEY and CDR2 as SVGAGI. The CDR3 goes from the cysteine to the phenylalanine over 14 residues. The CDR3 DNA has 42 bases and is translated from base 1. Trimming removed 4 bases from V and 0 bases from J, leaving 10 bases between the germline ends. TCRbeta CDR3 regions were amplified from genomic DNA using the immunoSEQ Assay, a bias-controlled multiplex PCR. Per the source publication's procedure: Within the assay, amplification of reference gene primers was used to estimate how many nucleated cells each sample contained. To quantify the absolute abundance of each unique TCRbeta CDR3 rearrangement, sequence reads were collapsed and filtered. For each sample, productive Simpson clonality was calculated as the square root of Simpson's diversity index across productive rearrangements. Here the immuneACCESS table is served through TCRdb, limited to in-frame sequences with V and J called. Missing clones are a known gap in these copies; in checked studies unresolved V genes cover under half, and the rest lacks a known reason. V, J and clone size were drawn from that table, and D and trimming were deduced from the DNA. For this sample there are tens of thousands of clones; about 83% appear just once. Roughly 1.6% of the sample is in the top ten clones.

The sample comprised peripheral blood. This clonotype was obtained from a man aged 50 to 60 with acute or convalescent COVID-19. This chain joins TRBV6-5 to TRBJ2-7, with TRBD2 as a weak D call on 5 bases. The DNA sequence follows: TGTGCCAGCAGTTCGGTGGGGAGCTCCTACGAGCAGTACTTC. This translates into CASSSVGSSYEQYF.